The sequence of this T cell receptor (beta chain) was determined in a study of blood T cell repertoires in COVID-19 (dated by TCRdb to between 2020 and 2021). About the investigation overall: Collaborator samples came from the United States, Italy and Spain and covered acute and convalescent phases of COVID-19. The material from the prospective study consisted of cDNA or gDNA derived from T cells, B-cell-depleted T cells, or PBMCs. Deeply sampled blood TCRbeta repertoires from subjects exposed to, actively infected with, or recovered from COVID-19 were included in the dataset. A freely available public database, intended as a resource for researchers studying the immune response to SARS-CoV-2, is where the repertoires were released. The samples were drawn from the first 160 participants of the ongoing ImmuneRACE study and from some 1,300 subjects provided by 6 global collaborators. The sample metadata nearly always contained a de-identified subject ID, COVID-19 status, age in years and sex. Where HLA class I and class II types were available, the types were taken from metadata supplied by the sample provider, not from assay-based typing. What the work shows at the level of the full study, not this receptor alone: The amount of clinical and demographic metadata varied by source and participant and was provided uncurated.

The germline V gene supplies CDR1 MDHEN and CDR2 SYDVKM. The CDR3 covers 16 residues, taking in both the cysteine and the phenylalanine. Only CDR3 DNA is held: 48 bases, read in frame from base 1. V is clipped by 0 bases and J by 1 base, and the sequence between their germline boundaries is 12 bases long. This clone was observed a single time. No antigen is known for it. The sample holds no much larger clone one base away, and base qualities are not on file. At one collaborating source in Seattle, patients were enrolled during active infection and were followed longitudinally through the course of disease. Each collaborating institution followed its own protocols to collect whole blood in K2EDTA tubes. For TCRbeta analysis, collaborators shipped samples in one of three forms: frozen whole blood, isolated PBMCs, or DNA extracted from either of those sample types. The immunoSEQ Assay, a bias-controlled multiplex PCR, was used to amplify TCRbeta CDR3 regions from genomic DNA. In the authors' own workflow: The number of nucleated cells in each sample was estimated by amplification of reference gene primers within the assay. Sequence reads were collapsed and filtered to measure the absolute abundance of every unique TCRbeta CDR3 rearrangement. For each sample, productive Simpson clonality was calculated as the square root of Simpson's diversity index over productive rearrangements. What TCRdb holds here is the immuneACCESS table cut down to in-frame rearrangements. Part of the clones is not present; checked against another copy, under half of the missing clones reflect an unresolved V gene, and the others are unexplained. V, J and clone size are those of that table, while D and trimming were read from the DNA. The sample data list tens of thousands of clones, and around 85% of these were observed just once. Roughly 3.1% of the sample is held by the ten biggest clonotypes.

The chain joins TRBV28 to TRBJ1-1, and perhaps TRBD1 as D gene, on 6 matching bases. The material sequenced was peripheral blood. The TCR was taken from a man in his 70s with COVID-19, enrolled during active disease. CDR3 protein: CASSLWTGRGNTEAFF. The DNA is TGTGCCAGCAGTTTATGGACAGGCCGAGGGAACACTGAAGCTTTCTTT.